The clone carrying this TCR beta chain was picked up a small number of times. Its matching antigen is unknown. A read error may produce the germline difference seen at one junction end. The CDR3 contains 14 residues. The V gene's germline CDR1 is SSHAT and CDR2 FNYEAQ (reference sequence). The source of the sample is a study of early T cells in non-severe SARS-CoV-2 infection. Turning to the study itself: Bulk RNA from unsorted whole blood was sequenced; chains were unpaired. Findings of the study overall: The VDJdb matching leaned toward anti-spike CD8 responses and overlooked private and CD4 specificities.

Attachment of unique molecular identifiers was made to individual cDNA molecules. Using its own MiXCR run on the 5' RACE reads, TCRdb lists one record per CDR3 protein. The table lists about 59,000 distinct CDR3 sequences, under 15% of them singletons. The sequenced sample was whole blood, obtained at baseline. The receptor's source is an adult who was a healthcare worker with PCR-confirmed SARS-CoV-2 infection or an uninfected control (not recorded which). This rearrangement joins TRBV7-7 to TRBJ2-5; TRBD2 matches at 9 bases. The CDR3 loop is CASSLAGEEETQYF. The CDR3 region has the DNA TGTGCTAGCAGCTTAGCGGGGGAGGAGGAGACCCAGTACTTC.